Listed here is a single T cell receptor beta chain. Its target is not known. The V gene's germline CDR1 is SGHRS and CDR2 YFSETQ. This CDR3 has 15 amino acids. The ends were cut back, 4 bases at V and 6 bases at J, with 14 bases in the middle. This record belongs to a study of cytomegalovirus exposure and HLA in healthy donors. The study, taken as a whole, reports: The authors enumerated 164 TCR beta chains as linked to cytomegalovirus.

The PCR was carried out with 60 Vbeta primers and 13 Jbeta primers. Clones were sequenced by immunoSEQ multiplex PCR, and TCRdb holds only the in-frame ones, with some missing. The repertoire shows some 67,000 clones; the top ten hold under 2%. This sequence originates from a woman aged 25 to 39 in good health and CMV-seronegative. The sample taken for sequencing was PBMCs. The rearrangement joins TRBV5-1 to TRBJ1-6, with D perhaps matching TRBD1 (5 bases). CDR3 in amino acids: CASSGGEALNSPLHF. DNA for the CDR3: TGCGCCAGCAGCGGGGGGGAGGCCCTTAATTCACCCCTCCACTTT.